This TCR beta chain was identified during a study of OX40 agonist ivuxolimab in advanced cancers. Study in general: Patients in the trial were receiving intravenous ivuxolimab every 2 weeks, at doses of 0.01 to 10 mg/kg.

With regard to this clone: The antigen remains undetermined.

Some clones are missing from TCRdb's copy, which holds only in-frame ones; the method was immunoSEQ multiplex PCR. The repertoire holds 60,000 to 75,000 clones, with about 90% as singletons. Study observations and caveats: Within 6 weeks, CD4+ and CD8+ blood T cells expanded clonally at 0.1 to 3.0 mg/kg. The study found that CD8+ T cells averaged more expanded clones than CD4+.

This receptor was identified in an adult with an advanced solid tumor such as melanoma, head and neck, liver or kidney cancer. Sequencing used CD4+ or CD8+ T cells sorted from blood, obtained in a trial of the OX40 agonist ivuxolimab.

The CDR3 loop reads CASSSEYSNYGYTF. DNA of the CDR3: TGTGCCAGCAGCTCCGAATACTCTAACTATGGCTACACCTTC. V usage is TRBV7-2 and J usage is TRBJ1-2; no definite D call. The V gene's germline CDR1 is SGHTA and CDR2 FQGNSA. The CDR3 is made up of 14 amino acids. Trimming pared 4 bases from V and 0 bases from J, leaving 9 bases between.